The entry that follows covers one T cell receptor (beta chain) sequence. The antigen remains unidentified. The sample comes from a study of T cell responses to AZD1222 COVID-19 vaccine. General study findings and limits: In all cases, repertoires were sampled only after the peak T cell response. Only a handful of AZD1222 recipients were seropositive at baseline.

V dropped 2 bases and J dropped 2; count of bases not matched to a gene: 7. The CDR3 runs to 15 residues. Germline V CDR1 and CDR2: SGHKS, YYEKEE (reference sequence). This table comes from immunoSEQ multiplex PCR, and its TCRdb copy is limited to in-frame clones, with some not included. This table holds over 90,000 clones, 84% found once. This clonotype was obtained from an adult in good health. V gene TRBV5-5 combines with J gene TRBJ2-7, with TRBD2 matching 7 bases. The specimen was peripheral blood, collected on day 0 of AZD1222 vaccination. The CDR3 is CASSFLRGGTYEQYF. The CDR3 coding sequence is TGTGCCAGCAGCTTTCTCCGCGGGGGTACCTACGAGCAGTACTTC.